This TCR beta chain originates from a study of identical twins. Unique molecular identifiers were present on the cDNA, and a universal primer site came from template switching. One entry per CDR3 protein, called by TCRdb with MiXCR from the 5' RACE reads. The table shows about 240,000 distinct CDR3 sequences, with 10% to 15% occurring only once. The CDR3 totals 13 residues. From germline, CDR1 is SGHRS and CDR2 YFSETQ. The germline V and J ends were trimmed by 4 bases and 6 bases, with 10 bases remaining between them. These data were also reused for a study on yellow fever vaccine responses in identical twins.

The genes are TRBV5-1 and TRBJ2-2, with D uncertain. This receptor was identified in a woman under 30 in good health. The specimen was memory (CD45RO+) T cells sorted from blood. CDR3 loop: CASSQKLPGELFF. CDR3 DNA: TGCGCCAGCAGCCAGAAATTACCCGGGGAGCTGTTTTTT.